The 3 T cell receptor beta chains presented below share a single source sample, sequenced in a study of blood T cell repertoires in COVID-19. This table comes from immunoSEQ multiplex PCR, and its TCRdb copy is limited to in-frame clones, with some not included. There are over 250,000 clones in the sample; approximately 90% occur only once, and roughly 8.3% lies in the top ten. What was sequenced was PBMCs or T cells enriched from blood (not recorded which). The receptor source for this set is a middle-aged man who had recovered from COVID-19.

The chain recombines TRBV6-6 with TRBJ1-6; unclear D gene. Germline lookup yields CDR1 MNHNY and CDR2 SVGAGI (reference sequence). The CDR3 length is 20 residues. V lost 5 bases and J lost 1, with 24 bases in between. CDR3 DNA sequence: TGTGCCAGCAGTCCGATGAGTCCAGGCGGGCTCAGGTCCTATAATTCACCCCTCCACTTT. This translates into CASSPMSPGGLRSYNSPLHF.

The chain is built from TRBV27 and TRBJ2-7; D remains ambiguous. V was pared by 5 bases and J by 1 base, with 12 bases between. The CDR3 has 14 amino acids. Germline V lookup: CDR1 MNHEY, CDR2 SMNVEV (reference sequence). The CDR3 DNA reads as TGTGCCAGCAGTCCGAGACTGGATTCCTACGAGCAGTACTTC. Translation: CASSPRLDSYEQYF.

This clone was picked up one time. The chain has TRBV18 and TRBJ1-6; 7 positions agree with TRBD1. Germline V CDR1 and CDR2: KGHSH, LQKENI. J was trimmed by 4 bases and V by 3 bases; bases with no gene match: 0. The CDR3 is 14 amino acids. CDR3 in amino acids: CASSPGQYNSPLHF. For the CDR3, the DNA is TGTGCCAGCTCACCGGGACAGTATAATTCACCCCTCCACTTT.